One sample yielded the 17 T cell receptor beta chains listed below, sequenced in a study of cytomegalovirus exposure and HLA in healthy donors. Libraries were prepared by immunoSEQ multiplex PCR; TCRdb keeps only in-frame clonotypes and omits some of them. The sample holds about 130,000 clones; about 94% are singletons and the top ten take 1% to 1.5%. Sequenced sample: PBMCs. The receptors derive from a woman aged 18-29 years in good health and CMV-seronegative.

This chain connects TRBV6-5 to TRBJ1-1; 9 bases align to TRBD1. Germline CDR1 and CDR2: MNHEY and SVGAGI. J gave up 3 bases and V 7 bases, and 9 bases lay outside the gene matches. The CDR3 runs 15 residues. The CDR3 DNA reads TGTGCCAGCACTCTCCGGACAGGGGCGGACACTGAAGCTTTCTTT. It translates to CASTLRTGADTEAFF.

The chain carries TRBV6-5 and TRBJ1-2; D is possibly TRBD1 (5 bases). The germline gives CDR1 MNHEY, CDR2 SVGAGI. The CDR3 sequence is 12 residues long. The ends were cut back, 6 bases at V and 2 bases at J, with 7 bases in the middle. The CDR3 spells CASSAGNYGYTF. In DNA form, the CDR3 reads TGTGCCAGCAGCGCAGGGAACTATGGCTACACCTTC.

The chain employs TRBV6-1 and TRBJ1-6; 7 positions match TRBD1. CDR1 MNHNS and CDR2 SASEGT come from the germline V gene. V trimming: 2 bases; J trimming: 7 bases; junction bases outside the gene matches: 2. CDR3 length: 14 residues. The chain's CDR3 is CASSESDRNSPLHF. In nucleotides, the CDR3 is TGTGCCAGCAGTGAATCGGACAGGAATTCACCCCTCCACTTT.

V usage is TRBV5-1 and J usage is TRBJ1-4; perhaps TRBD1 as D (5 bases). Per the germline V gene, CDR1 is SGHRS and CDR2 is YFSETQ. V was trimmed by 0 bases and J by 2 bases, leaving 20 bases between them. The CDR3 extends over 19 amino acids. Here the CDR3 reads CASSLAYGPGGSTNEKLFF. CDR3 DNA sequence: TGCGCCAGCAGCTTGGCCTACGGCCCCGGGGGGTCGACTAATGAAAAACTGTTTTTT.

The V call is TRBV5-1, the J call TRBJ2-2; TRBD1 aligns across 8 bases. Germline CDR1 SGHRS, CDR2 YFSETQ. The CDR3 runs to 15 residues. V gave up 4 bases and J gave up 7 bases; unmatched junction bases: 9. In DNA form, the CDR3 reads TGCGCCAGCAGCGGGGGACAGGTTGGGGTCGGGGAGCTGTTTTTT. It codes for CASSGGQVGVGELFF.

The CDR3 nucleotides read TGTGCCAGCAGCCTCGGACGGGAGAACACTGAAGCTTTCTTT. This codes for CASSLGRENTEAFF. This sequence joins TRBV7-3 and TRBJ1-1, with D unresolved. The CDR3 totals 14 residues. V lost 5 bases to trimming and J lost 1 base, with 11 bases between them. CDR1 SGHTA and CDR2 FQGTGA come from the germline V gene. Full variable domain (outside the CDR3, taken from reference TRBV7-3 and TRBJ1-1): GAGVSQTPSNKVTEKGKYVELRCDPISGHTALYWYRQSLGQGPEFLIYFQGTGAADDSGLPNDRFFAVRPEGSVSTLKIQRTERGDSAVYLCASSLGRENTEAFFGQGTRLTVV.

The CDR3 DNA reads TGTGCCAGCAGTTACCCAGGGGTCCGGTACAATGAGCAGTTCTTC. Protein sequence: CASSYPGVRYNEQFF. This chain connects TRBV6-5 to TRBJ2-1; possible D gene TRBD1, 6 bases. V was cut by 2 bases and J by 4 bases, with 12 bases left in between. In germline, CDR1 is MNHEY, CDR2 SVGAGI. The CDR3 covers 15 residues.

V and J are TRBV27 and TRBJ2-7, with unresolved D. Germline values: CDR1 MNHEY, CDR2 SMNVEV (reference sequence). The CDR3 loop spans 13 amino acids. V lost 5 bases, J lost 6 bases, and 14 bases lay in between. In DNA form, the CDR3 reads TGTGCCAGCAGTCTAAGTATTGGTGGCGAGCAGTACTTC. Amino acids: CASSLSIGGEQYF.

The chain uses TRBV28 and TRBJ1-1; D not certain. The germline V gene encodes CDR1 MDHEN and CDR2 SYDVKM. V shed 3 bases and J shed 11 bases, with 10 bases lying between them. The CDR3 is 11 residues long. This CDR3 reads CASSFSLDAFF. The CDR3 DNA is TGTGCCAGCAGTTTTTCTCTAGACGCTTTCTTT.

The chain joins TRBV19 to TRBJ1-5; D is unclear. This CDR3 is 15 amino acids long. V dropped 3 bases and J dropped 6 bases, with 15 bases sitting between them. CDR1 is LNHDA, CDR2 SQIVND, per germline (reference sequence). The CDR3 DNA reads TGTGCCAGTAGTATCTCCAGCAAGACTAGTCAGCCCCAGCATTTT. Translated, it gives CASSISSKTSQPQHF.

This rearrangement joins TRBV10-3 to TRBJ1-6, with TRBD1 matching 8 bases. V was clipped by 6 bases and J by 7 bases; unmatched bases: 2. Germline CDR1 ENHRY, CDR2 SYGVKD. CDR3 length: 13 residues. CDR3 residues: CAIRRQGNSPLHF. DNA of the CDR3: TGTGCCATCAGGCGACAGGGGAATTCACCCCTCCACTTT.

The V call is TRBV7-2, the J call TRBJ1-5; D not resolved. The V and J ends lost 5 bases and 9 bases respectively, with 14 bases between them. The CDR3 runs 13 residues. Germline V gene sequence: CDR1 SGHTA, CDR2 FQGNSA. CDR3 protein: CASSEDSSAPQHF. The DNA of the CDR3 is TGTGCCAGCAGCGAGGATTCAAGTGCGCCCCAGCATTTT.

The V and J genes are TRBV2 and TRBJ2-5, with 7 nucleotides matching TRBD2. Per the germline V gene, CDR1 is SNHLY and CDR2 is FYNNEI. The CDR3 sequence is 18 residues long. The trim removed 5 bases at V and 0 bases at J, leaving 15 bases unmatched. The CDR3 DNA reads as TGTGCCAGCAGTTACCCGGGTAGCGGGTTAACGTACCAAGAGACCCAGTACTTC. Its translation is CASSYPGSGLTYQETQYF.

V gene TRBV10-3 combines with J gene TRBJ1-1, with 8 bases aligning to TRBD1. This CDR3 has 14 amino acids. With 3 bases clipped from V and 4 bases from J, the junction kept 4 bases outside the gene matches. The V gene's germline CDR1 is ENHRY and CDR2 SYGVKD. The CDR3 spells CAISEGQGSTEAFF. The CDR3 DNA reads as TGTGCCATCAGTGAAGGACAGGGTAGCACTGAAGCTTTCTTT.

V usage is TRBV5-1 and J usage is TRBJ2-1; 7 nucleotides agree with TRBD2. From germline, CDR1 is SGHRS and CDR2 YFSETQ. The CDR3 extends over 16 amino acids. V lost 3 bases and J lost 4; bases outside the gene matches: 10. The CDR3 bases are TGCGCCAGCAGCTCCGAAAGCGGGATTATGTACAATGAGCAGTTCTTC. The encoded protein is CASSSESGIMYNEQFF.

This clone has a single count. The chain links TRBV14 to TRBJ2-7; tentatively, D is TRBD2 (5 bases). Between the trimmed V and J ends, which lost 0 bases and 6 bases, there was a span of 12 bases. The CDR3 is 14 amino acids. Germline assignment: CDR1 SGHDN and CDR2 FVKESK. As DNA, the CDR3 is TGTGCCAGCAGCCAAGATTTTGTGGGAGTCGAGCAGTACTTC. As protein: CASSQDFVGVEQYF.

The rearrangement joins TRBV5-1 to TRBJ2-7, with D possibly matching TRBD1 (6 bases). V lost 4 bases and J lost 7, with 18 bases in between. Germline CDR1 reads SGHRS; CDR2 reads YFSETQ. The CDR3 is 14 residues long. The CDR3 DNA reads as TGCGCCAGCAGCCCAAACCACAGGGCGTGGGAGCAGTACTTC. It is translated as CASSPNHRAWEQYF.